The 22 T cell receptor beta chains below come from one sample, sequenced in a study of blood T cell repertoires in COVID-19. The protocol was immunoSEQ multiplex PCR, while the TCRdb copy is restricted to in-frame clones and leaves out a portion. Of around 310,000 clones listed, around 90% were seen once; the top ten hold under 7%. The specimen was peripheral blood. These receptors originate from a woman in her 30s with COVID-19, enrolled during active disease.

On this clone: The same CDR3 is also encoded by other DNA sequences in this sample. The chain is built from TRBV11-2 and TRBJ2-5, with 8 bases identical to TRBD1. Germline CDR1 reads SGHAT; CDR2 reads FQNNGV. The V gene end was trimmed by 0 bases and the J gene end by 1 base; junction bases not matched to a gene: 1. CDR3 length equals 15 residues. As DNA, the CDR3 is TGTGCCAGCAGCTTAGACGGGACAGGCCAAGAGACCCAGTACTTC. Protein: CASSLDGTGQETQYF.

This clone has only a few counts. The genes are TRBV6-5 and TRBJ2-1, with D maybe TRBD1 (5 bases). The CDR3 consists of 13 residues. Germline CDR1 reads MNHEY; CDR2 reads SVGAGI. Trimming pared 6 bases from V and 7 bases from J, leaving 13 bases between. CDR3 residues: CASSRASGNEQFF. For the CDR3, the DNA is TGTGCCAGCAGCCGGGCCTCAGGGAATGAGCAGTTCTTC.

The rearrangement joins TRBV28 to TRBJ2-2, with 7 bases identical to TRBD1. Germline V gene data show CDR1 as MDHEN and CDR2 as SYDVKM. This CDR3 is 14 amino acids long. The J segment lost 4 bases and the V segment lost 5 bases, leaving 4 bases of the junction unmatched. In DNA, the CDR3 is TGTGCCAGCAGTCGGGACAGTAGCACCGGGGAGCTGTTTTTT. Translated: CASSRDSSTGELFF.

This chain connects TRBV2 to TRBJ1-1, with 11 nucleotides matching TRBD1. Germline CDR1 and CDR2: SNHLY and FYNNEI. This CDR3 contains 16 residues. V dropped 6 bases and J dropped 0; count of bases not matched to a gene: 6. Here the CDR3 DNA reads TGTGCCAGCAGGAGGACAGGGGGCGGGATGAACACTGAAGCTTTCTTT. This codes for CASRRTGGGMNTEAFF.

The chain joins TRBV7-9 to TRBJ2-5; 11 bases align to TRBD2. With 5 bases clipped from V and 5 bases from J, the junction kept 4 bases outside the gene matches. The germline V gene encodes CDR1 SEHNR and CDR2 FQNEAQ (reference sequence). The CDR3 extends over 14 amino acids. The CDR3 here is CASSPRLAGETQYF. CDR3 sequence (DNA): TGTGCCAGCAGCCCGCGACTAGCGGGGGAGACCCAGTACTTC.

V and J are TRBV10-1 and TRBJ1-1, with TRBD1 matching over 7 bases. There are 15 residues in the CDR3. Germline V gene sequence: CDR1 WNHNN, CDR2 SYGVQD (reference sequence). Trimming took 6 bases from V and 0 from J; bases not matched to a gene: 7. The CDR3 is CASSMGQRLNTEAFF. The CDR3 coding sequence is TGCGCCAGCAGCATGGGACAGAGGTTGAACACTGAAGCTTTCTTT.

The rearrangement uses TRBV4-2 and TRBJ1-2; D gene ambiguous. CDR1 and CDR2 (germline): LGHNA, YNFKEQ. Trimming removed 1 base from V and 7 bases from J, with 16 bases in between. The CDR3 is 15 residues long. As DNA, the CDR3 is TGTGCCAGCAGCCAAGGGGCACGGAACTCTGGTGGCTACACCTTC. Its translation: CASSQGARNSGGYTF.

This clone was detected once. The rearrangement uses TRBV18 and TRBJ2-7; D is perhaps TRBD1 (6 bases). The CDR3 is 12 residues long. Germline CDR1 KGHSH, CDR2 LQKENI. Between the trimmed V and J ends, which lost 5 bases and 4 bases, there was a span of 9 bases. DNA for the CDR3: TGTGCCAGCTCATCAGGACAGTACGAGCAGTACTTC. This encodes CASSSGQYEQYF. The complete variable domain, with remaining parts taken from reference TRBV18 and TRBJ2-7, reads NAGVMQNPRHLVRRRGQEARLRCSPMKGHSHVYWYRQLPEEGLKFMVYLQKENIIDESGMPKERFSAEFPKEGPSILRIQQVVRGDSAAYFCASSSGQYEQYFGPGTRLTVT.

CDR3 region: CASCPEYSPLHF. CDR3 bases: TGTGCCAGCTGCCCGGAGTATTCACCCCTCCACTTT. This chain connects TRBV2 to TRBJ1-6; D call uncertain. CDR1 is SNHLY and CDR2 is FYNNEI in the germline V gene. Trimming left V 8 bases short and J 8 bases short, with 10 bases between. The CDR3 consists of 12 residues.

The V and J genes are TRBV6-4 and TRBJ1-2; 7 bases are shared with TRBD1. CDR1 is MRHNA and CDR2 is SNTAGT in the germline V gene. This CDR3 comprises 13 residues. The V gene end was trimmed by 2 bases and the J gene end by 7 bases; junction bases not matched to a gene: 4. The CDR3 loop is CASSDGRGAGYTF. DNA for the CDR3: TGTGCCAGCAGTGACGGCAGGGGGGCTGGCTACACCTTC.

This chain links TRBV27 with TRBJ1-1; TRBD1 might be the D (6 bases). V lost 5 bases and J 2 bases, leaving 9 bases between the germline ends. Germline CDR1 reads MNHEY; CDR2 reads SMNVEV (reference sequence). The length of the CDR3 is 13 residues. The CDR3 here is CASSTQGNTEAFF. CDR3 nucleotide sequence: TGTGCCAGCAGTACACAGGGAAACACTGAAGCTTTCTTT.

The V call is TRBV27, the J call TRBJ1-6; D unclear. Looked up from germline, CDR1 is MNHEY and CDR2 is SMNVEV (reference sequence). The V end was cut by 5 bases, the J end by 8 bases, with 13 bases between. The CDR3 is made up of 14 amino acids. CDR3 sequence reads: CASSPLGEYSPLHF. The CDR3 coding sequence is TGTGCCAGCAGTCCCCTTGGAGAGTATTCACCCCTCCACTTT.

The CDR3 here is CAWSVTGPGEKLFF. In nucleotides, the CDR3 is TGTGCCTGGAGTGTTACAGGGCCAGGTGAAAAACTGTTTTTT. J is TRBJ1-4 and V is TRBV30, with D perhaps matching TRBD1 (6 bases). The CDR3 runs 14 residues. V lost 0 bases and J 7 bases, leaving 12 bases between the germline ends. CDR1 is GTSNPN, CDR2 SVGIG, per germline (reference sequence).

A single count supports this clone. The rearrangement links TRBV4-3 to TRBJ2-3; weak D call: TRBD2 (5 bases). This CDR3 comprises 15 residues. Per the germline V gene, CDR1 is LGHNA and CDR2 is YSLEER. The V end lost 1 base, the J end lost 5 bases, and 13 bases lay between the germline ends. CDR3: CASSQGDGVGDTQYF. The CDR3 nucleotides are TGCGCCAGCAGCCAAGGTGACGGGGTGGGAGATACGCAGTATTTT.

CDR3 DNA sequence: TGTGCCAGCAGTTGGACTAGCGGGAGATTTGGAGATACGCAGTATTTT. Translation gives CASSWTSGRFGDTQYF. This chain connects TRBV28 to TRBJ2-3; 13 bases are shared with TRBD2. The V and J ends lost 4 bases and 5 bases, in that order; junction bases with no gene match: 6. The CDR3 contains 16 residues. Germline V gene lookup returns CDR1 MDHEN and CDR2 SYDVKM.

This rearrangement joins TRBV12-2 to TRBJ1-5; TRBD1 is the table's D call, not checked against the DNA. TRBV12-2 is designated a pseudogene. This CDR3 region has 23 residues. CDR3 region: CASRPRPKLPGQGALETNQPQHF. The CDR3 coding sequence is TGTGCAAGTCGCCCCAGACCGAAACTTCCGGGACAGGGGGCTCTGGAGACCAATCAGCCCCAGCATTTT.

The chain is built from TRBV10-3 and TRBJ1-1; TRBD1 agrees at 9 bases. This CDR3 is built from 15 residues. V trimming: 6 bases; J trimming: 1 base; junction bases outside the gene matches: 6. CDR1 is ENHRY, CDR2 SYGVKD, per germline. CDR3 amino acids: CAISGGQGPNTEAFF. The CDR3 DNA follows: TGTGCCATCAGCGGGGGACAGGGCCCGAACACTGAAGCTTTCTTT.

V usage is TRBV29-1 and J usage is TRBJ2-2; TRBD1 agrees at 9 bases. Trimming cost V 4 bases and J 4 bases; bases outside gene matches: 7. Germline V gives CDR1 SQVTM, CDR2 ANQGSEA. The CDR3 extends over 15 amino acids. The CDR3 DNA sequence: TGCAGCGTTGGGGCAAGGGACAGGGCCACCGGGGAGCTGTTTTTT. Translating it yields CSVGARDRATGELFF.

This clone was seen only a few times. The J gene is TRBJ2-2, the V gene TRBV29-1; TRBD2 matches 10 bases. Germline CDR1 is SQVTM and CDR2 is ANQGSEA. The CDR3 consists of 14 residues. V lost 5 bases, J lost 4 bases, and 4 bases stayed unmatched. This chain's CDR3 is CSVLAGAATGELFF. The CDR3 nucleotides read TGCAGCGTTCTAGCGGGAGCGGCCACCGGGGAGCTGTTTTTT.

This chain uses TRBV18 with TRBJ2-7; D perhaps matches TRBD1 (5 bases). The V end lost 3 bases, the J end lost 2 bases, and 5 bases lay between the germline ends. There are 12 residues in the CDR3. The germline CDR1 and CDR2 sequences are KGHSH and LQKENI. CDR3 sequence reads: CASSPTAYEQYF. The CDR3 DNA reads TGTGCCAGCTCACCGACAGCCTACGAGCAGTACTTC.

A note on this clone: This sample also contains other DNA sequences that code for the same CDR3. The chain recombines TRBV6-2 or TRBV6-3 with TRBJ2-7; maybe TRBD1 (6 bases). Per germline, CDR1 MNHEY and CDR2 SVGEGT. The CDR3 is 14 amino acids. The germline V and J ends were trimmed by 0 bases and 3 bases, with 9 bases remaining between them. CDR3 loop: CASSYSGQNYEQYF. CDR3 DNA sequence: TGTGCCAGCAGTTACTCAGGACAGAACTACGAGCAGTACTTC.

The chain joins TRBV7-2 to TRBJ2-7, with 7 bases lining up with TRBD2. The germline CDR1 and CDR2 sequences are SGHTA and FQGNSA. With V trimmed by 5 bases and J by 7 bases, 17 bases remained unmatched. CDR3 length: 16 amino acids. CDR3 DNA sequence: TGTGCCAGCAGCCCAAGGGGACCCCGGGGGGTGAGTGAGCAGTACTTC. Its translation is CASSPRGPRGVSEQYF.